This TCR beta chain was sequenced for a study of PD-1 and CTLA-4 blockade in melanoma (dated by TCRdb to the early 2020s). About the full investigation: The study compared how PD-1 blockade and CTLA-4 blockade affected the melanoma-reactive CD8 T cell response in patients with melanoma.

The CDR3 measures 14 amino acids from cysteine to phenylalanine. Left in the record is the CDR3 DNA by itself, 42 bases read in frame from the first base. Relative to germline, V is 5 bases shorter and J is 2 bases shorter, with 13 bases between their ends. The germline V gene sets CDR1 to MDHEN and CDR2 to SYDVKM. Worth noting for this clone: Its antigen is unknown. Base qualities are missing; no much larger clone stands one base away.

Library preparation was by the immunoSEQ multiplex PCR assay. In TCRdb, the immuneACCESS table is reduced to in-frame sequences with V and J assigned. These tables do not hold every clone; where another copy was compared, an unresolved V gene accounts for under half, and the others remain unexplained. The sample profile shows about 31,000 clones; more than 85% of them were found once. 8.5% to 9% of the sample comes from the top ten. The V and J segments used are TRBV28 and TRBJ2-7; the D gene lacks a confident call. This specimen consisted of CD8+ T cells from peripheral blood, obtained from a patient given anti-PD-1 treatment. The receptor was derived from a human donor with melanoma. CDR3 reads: CASSPGDSAYEQYF. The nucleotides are TGTGCCAGCAGTCCGGGCGATTCGGCCTACGAGCAGTACTTC.